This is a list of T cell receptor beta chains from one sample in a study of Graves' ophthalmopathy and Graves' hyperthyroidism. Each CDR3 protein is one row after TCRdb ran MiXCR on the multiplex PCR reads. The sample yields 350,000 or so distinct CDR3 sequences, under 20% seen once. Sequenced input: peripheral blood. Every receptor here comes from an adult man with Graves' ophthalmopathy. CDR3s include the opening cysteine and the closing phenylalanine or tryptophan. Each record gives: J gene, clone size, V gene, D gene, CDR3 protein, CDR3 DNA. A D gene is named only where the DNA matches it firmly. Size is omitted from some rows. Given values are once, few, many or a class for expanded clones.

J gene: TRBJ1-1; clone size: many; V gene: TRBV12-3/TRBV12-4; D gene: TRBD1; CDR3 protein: CASSQTGRTEAFF; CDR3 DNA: TGTGCCAGCAGTCAGACAGGGCGCACTGAAGCTTTCTTT
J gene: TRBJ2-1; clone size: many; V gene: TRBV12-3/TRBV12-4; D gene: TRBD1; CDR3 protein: CASSPRTGGSGEQFF; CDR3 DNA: TGTGCCAGCAGTCCGCGGACAGGGGGCTCGGGTGAGCAGTTCTTC
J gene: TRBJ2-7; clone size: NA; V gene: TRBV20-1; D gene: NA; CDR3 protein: CSAFGAYEQYF; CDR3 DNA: TGCAGTGCTTTCGGAGCCTACGAGCAGTACTTC
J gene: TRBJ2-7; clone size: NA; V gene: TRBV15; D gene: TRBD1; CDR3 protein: CATSLNRGYEQYF; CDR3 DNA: TGTGCCACCAGCCTCAACAGGGGCTACGAGCAGTACTTC
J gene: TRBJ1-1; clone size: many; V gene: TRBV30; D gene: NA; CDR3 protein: CAWSVQGGEAFF; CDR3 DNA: TGTGCCTGGAGTGTACAGGGAGGCGAAGCTTTCTTT
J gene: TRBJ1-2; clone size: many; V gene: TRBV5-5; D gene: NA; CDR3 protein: CASSFPSRAYGYTF; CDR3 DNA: TGTGCCAGCAGCTTCCCATCGAGGGCCTATGGCTACACCTTC
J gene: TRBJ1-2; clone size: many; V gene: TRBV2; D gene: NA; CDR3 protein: CASSDDSYGYTF; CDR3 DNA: TGTGCCAGCAGTGATGACAGTTACGGCTACACCTTC
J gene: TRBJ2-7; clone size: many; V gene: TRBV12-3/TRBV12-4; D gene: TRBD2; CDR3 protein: CASSLAGLAAYEQYF; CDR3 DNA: TGTGCCAGCAGTTTGGCTGGACTAGCGGCCTACGAGCAGTACTTC
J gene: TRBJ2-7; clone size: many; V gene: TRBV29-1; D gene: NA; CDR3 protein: CSVTSGSPGEQYF; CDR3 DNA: TGCAGCGTGACCTCAGGGTCTCCTGGCGAGCAGTACTTC
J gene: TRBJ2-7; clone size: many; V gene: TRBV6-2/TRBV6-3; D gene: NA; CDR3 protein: CASSYSVRVREQYF; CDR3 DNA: TGTGCCAGCAGTTACTCCGTCAGGGTTCGCGAGCAGTACTTC
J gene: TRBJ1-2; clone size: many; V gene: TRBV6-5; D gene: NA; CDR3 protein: CASSLLVTPDYGYTF; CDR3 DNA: TGTGCCAGCAGTTTGCTAGTCACCCCGGACTATGGCTACACCTTC
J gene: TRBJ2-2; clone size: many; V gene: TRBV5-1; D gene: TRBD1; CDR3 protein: CASSLAGGFTGELFF; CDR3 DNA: TGCGCCAGCAGCTTGGCAGGGGGCTTCACCGGGGAGCTGTTTTTT
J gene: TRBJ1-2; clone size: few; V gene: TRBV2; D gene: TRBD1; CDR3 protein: CASSEAFGTGDGYTF; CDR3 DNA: TGTGCCAGCAGTGAAGCGTTCGGGACAGGGGACGGCTACACCTTC
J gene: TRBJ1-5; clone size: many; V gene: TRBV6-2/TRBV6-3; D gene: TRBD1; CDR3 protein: CASSDPAPGGGNQPQHF; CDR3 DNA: TGTGCCAGCAGTGACCCGGCCCCAGGGGGAGGCAATCAGCCCCAGCATTTT
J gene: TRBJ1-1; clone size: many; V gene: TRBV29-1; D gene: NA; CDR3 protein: CSVETGVGKAFF; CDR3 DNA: TGCAGCGTGGAGACAGGAGTAGGTAAAGCTTTCTTT
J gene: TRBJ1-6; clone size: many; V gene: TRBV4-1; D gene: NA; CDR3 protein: CASSHAGFNSPLHF; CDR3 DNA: TGCGCCAGCAGCCATGCGGGGTTTAATTCACCCCTCCACTTT
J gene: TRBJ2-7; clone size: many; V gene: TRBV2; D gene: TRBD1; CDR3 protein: CASSEWGQGAYEQYF; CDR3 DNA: TGTGCCAGCAGTGAATGGGGGCAGGGGGCGTACGAGCAGTACTTC
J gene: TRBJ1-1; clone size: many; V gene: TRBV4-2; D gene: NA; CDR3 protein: CASSPFGREAFF; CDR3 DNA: TGTGCCAGCAGCCCCTTCGGGCGTGAAGCTTTCTTT
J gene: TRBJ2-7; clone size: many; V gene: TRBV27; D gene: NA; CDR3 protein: CASSSGKGTLGYYEQYF; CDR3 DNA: TGTGCCAGCAGTTCCGGGAAGGGTACCCTTGGGTACTACGAGCAGTACTTC
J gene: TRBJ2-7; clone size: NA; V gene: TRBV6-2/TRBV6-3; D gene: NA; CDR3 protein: CASSYSAYSLSSYEQYF; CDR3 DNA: TGTGCCAGCAGTTACTCGGCCTACAGTCTGAGCTCCTACGAGCAGTACTTC
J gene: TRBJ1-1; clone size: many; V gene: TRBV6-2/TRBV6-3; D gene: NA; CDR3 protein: CASSYGQEAFF; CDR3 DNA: TGTGCCAGCAGTTACGGACAGGAAGCTTTCTTT
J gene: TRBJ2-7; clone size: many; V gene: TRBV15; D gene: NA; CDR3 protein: CATSRDRRQLDEQYF; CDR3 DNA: TGTGCCACCAGCAGAGATCGCCGGCAGTTAGACGAGCAGTACTTC
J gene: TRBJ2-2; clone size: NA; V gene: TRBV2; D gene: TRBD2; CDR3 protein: CASSEAYGGVGELFF; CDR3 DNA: TGTGCCAGCAGTGAAGCTTACGGGGGGGTCGGGGAGCTGTTTTTT
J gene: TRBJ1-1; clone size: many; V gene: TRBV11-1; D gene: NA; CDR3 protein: CASSSPTEDMMNTEAFF; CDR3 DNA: TGTGCCAGCAGCTCTCCGACAGAAGATATGATGAACACTGAAGCTTTCTTT
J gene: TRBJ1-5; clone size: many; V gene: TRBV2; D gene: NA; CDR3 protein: CASSEIAAGPKMPQHF; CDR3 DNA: TGTGCCAGCAGTGAAATTGCGGCAGGCCCGAAGATGCCCCAGCATTTT
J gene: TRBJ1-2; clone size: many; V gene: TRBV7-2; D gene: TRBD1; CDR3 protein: CASSLPGQNYGYTF; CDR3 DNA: TGTGCCAGCAGCTTGCCGGGACAGAACTATGGCTACACCTTC
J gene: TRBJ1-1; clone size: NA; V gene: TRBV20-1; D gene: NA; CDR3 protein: CSATDTRDTEAFF; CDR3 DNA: TGCAGTGCTACCGACACGAGGGACACTGAAGCTTTCTTT
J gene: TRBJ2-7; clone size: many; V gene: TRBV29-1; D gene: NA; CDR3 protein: CSVDGSHEQYF; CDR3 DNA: TGCAGCGTTGACGGGTCCCACGAGCAGTACTTC
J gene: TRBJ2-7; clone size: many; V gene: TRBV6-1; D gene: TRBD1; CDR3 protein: CASSESLGTGGTEQYF; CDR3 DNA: TGTGCCAGCAGCGAAAGCCTCGGGACAGGGGGCACTGAGCAGTACTTC
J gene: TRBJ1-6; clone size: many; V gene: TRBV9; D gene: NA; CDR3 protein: CASSGSRNSPLHF; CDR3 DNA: TGTGCCAGCAGCGGATCTCGTAATTCACCCCTCCACTTT
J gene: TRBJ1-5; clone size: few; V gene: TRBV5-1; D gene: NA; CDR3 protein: CASSSSPGASNQPQHF; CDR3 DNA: TGCGCCAGCAGCTCGTCTCCGGGGGCTAGCAATCAGCCCCAGCATTTT
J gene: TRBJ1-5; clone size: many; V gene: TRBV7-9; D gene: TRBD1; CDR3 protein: CASSVYGQGEQPQHF; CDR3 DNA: TGTGCCAGCAGCGTCTACGGACAGGGGGAGCAGCCCCAGCATTTT
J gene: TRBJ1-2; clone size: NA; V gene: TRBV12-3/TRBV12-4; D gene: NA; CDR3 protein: CASSLEGSGGYTF; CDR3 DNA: TGTGCCAGCAGTTTAGAGGGGAGTGGTGGCTACACCTTC
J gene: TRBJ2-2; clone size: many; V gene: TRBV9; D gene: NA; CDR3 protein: CASSVGPHTGELFF; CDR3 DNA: TGTGCCAGCAGCGTAGGTCCCCACACCGGGGAGCTGTTTTTT
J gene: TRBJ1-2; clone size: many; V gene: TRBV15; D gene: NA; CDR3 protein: CATSREDGRRGGGYTF; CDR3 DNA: TGTGCCACCAGCAGAGAGGACGGGCGCCGGGGAGGTGGCTACACCTTC
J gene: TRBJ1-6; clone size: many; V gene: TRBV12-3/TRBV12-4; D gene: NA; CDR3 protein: CASSPTGRESPLHF; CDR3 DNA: TGTGCCAGCAGTCCGACCGGCCGGGAATCACCCCTCCACTTT
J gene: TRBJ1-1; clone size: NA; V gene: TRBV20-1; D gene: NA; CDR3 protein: CRPGPPREAFF; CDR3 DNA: TGCAGACCGGGTCCACCCCGAGAGGCTTTCTTT
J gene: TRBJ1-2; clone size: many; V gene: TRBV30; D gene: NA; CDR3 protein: CAWSWSGYYGYTF; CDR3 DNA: TGTGCCTGGAGTTGGTCAGGTTACTATGGCTACACCTTC
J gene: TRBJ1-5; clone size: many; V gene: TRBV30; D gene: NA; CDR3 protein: CAWSETALGQPQHF; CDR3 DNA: TGTGCCTGGAGTGAAACAGCTCTGGGGCAGCCCCAGCATTTT
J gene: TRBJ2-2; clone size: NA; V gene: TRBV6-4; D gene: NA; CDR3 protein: CASRRGQGELFF; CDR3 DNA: TGTGCCAGCAGAAGGGGACAAGGGGAGCTGTTTTTT
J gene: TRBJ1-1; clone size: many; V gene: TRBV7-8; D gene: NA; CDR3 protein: CASSLGVWPEAFF; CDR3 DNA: TGTGCCAGCAGCTTAGGGGTTTGGCCTGAAGCTTTCTTT
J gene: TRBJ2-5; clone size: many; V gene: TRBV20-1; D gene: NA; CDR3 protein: CSASPDSRETQYF; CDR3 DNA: TGCAGTGCTAGTCCCGACAGCAGAGAGACCCAGTACTTC
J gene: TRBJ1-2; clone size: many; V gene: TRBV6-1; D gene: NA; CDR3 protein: CASSDDTYGYTF; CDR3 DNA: TGTGCCAGCAGTGACGACACGTATGGCTACACCTTC
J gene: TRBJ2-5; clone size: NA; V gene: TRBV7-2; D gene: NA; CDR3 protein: CASALIGLAQETQYF; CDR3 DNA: TGTGCCAGTGCCCTAATTGGTTTAGCCCAAGAGACCCAGTACTTC
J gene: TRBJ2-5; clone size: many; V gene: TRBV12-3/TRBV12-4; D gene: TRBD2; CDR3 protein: CASSYGAGGEETQYF; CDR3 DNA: TGTGCCAGCAGTTATGGGGCGGGGGGGGAAGAGACCCAGTACTTC
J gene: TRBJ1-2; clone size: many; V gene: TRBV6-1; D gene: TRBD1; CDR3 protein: CASRKQGDYGYTF; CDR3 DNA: TGTGCCAGCAGAAAACAGGGGGACTATGGCTACACCTTC
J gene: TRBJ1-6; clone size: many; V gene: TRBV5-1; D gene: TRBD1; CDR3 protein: CASSFGTGQAAALHF; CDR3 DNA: TGCGCCAGCAGCTTCGGCACCGGACAGGCGGCGGCCCTCCACTTT
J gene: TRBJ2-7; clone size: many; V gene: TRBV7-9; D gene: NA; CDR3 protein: CASSFSRQSYTEQYF; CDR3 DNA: TGTGCCAGCAGCTTTTCTCGGCAGTCTTATACCGAGCAGTACTTC
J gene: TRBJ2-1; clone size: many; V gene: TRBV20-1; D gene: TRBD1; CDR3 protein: CSASERLTGSEQFF; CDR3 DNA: TGCAGTGCTAGTGAACGCTTGACAGGGAGCGAGCAGTTCTTC
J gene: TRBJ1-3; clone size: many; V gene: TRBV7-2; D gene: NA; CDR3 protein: CASSPRTGNSGNTIYF; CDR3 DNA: TGTGCCAGCAGCCCGAGGACCGGGAACTCTGGAAACACCATATATTTT
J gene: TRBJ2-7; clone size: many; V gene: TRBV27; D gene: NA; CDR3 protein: CASRQTGHPFYEQYF; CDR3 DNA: TGTGCCAGCAGACAAACAGGGCACCCCTTCTACGAGCAGTACTTC
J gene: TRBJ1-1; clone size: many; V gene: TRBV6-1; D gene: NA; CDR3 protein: CASSPRRAGTEAFF; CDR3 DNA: TGTGCCAGCAGTCCCCGAAGGGCGGGAACTGAAGCTTTCTTT
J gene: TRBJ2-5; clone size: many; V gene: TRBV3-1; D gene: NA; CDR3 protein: CASSPGLGGQETQYF; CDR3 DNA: TGTGCCAGCAGCCCCGGGCTAGGTGGCCAAGAGACCCAGTACTTC
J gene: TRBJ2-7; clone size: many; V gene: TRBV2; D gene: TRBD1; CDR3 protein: CVSTLTGGSYEQYF; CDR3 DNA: TGTGTCAGCACCTTGACAGGGGGCTCCTACGAGCAGTACTTC